These 26 T cell receptor beta chains share one sample of origin, sequenced in a study of T cell repertoires in cytomegalovirus infection. TCRdb independently ran MiXCR on the reads; one entry per CDR3 protein. The repertoire holds 600,000 to 800,000 distinct CDR3 sequences, with 24% as singletons. The sample was CD8+ T cells from PBMCs. The receptors were sampled from a human donor in good health (CMV status not recorded). Some clones in this sample may be carry-over from other donors' samples.

This clonotype was counted a few times. The V call is TRBV7-9, the J call TRBJ1-3; 7 bases map to TRBD1. Germline V CDR1 and CDR2: SEHNR, FQNEAQ (reference sequence). The CDR3 has 16 residues. Trimming cost V 4 bases and J 7 bases; bases outside gene matches: 13. The CDR3 coding sequence is TGTGCCAGCAGCTCGCCGGGACAGACGATTTCTAACACCATATATTTT. It specifies CASSSPGQTISNTIYF.

The chain couples TRBV19 to TRBJ2-7, with TRBD1 matching 10 bases. In germline, CDR1 is LNHDA, CDR2 SQIVND (reference sequence). CDR3 length: 15 residues. V trimming: 5 bases; J trimming: 6 bases; junction bases outside the gene matches: 10. The CDR3 region has the DNA TGTGCCAGTAGTCTCCTCGGGACAGGGGCCAGCGAGCAGTACTTC. Protein: CASSLLGTGASEQYF.

Points on this clonotype: With a much larger clone just one base away, this may be a read error. The genes are TRBV12-3 or TRBV12-4 and TRBJ2-7, with 8 nucleotides matching TRBD2. This CDR3 comprises 15 residues. The V and J ends lost 2 bases and 0 bases, in that order; junction bases with no gene match: 3. CDR3: CASSLCGGNSYEQYF. CDR3 DNA sequence: TGTGCCAGCAGTTTATGCGGGGGGAACTCCTACGAGCAGTACTTC.

The DNA for the CDR3 is TGTGCCAGCAGTTTTCCAGGGCCCCAGCATTTT. Translated, it gives CASSFPGPQHF. This sequence joins TRBV28 and TRBJ1-5; the D is unclear. The CDR3 loop spans 11 amino acids. CDR1 and CDR2 (germline): MDHEN, SYDVKM. Trimming took off 3 bases at V and 9 bases at J, with 6 bases between the two ends.

The gene calls are TRBV20-1 and TRBJ2-7; no definite D call. This CDR3 is 13 amino acids long. Germline CDR1 DFQATT, CDR2 SNEGSKA (reference sequence). V was cut by 3 bases and J by 0 bases, with 9 bases left in between. The CDR3 reads CSASRPFSYEQYV. In DNA, the CDR3 is TGCAGTGCTAGTCGACCCTTCTCCTACGAGCAGTACGTC.

The chain links TRBV7-9 to TRBJ2-1; 10 bases line up with TRBD1. Germline CDR1 reads SEHNR; CDR2 reads FQNEAQ (reference sequence). The J segment lost 5 bases and the V segment lost 4 bases, leaving 5 bases of the junction unmatched. There are 15 residues in the CDR3. In DNA form, the CDR3 reads TGTGCCAGCAGCTGGGCCGGGACAGGGGACAATGAGCAGTTCTTC. It yields the protein CASSWAGTGDNEQFF.

This clonotype occurred a few times. The rearrangement links TRBV6-2 or TRBV6-3 to TRBJ2-4; the D is unclear. The CDR3 is made up of 15 amino acids. Germline loops: CDR1 MNHEY, CDR2 SVGEGT. V lost 0 bases to trimming and J lost 5 bases, with 11 bases between them. The CDR3 region has the DNA TGTGCCAGCAGTTACTCCTGGCTTGGGGAAAACATTCAGTACTTC. Its translation: CASSYSWLGENIQYF.

At least ten counts were recorded for this clonotype. The rearrangement joins TRBV14 to TRBJ2-5; the D gene is possibly TRBD2 (5 bases). Trimming left V 4 bases short and J 3 bases short, with 15 bases between. Germline V CDR1 and CDR2: SGHDN, FVKESK. This CDR3 is built from 15 residues. Here the CDR3 DNA reads TGTGCCAGCAGCCTTCGGAGGTCTGGGGAAGAGACCCAGTACTTC. Protein: CASSLRRSGEETQYF. Full variable domain (rest looked up from reference TRBV14 and TRBJ2-5): EAGVTQFPSHSVIEKGQTVTLRCDPISGHDNLYWYRRVMGKEIKFLLHFVKESKQDESGMPNNRFLAERTGGTYSTLKVQPAELEDSGVYFCASSLRRSGEETQYFGPGTRLLVL.

This clonotype has more than one count but fewer than ten. V is TRBV29-1 and J is TRBJ2-1, with 7 bases lining up with TRBD1. The germline V gene encodes CDR1 SQVTM and CDR2 ANQGSEA. The junction had 4 bases not matched to a gene; V was cut back by 2 bases and J by 9 bases. The CDR3 loop spans 12 amino acids. This CDR3 reads CSVETTGFEQFF. The CDR3 DNA sequence: TGCAGCGTTGAAACGACAGGGTTTGAGCAGTTCTTC.

The chain is built from TRBV7-9 and TRBJ2-1; tentative D call: TRBD1 (5 bases). Germline values: CDR1 SEHNR, CDR2 FQNEAQ (reference sequence). The ends were cut back, 8 bases at V and 7 bases at J, with 9 bases in the middle. CDR3 size: 11 residues. The CDR3 sequence: CASLRVNEQFF. The CDR3 nucleotides read TGTGCCAGCCTCAGGGTGAATGAGCAGTTCTTC. Supplemented by reference TRBV7-9 and TRBJ2-1, the full variable domain reads DTGVSQNPRHKITKRGQNVTFRCDPISEHNRLYWYRQTLGQGPEFLTYFQNEAQLEKSRLLSDRFSAERPKGSFSTLEIQRTEQGDSAMYLCASLRVNEQFFGPGTRLTVL.

This chain links TRBV28 with TRBJ1-4; D gene ambiguous. The V and J ends lost 5 bases and 7 bases respectively, with 14 bases between them. CDR1 and CDR2 (germline): MDHEN, SYDVKM. The CDR3 has 14 residues. The CDR3 DNA sequence: TGTGCCAGCAGTCCACGTTATTCGCCTGAAAAACTGTTTTTT. Encoded protein: CASSPRYSPEKLFF. The whole variable domain, filled in from reference TRBV28 and TRBJ1-4, reads DVKVTQSSRYLVKRTGEKVFLECVQDMDHENMFWYRQDPGLGLRLIYFSYDVKMKEKGDIPEGYSVSREKKERFSLILESASTNQTSMYLCASSPRYSPEKLFFGSGTQLSVL.

The table lists this clonotype with many counts. The chain uses TRBV7-6 and TRBJ2-3; TRBD1 might be the D (6 bases). Germline V gene sequence: CDR1 SGHVS, CDR2 FNYEAQ. With 5 bases removed from V and 3 bases from J, the gap between germline ends came to 18 bases. The CDR3 is 16 amino acids. CDR3 in amino acids: CASSLTRRGTTDTQYF. In DNA, the CDR3 is TGTGCCAGCAGCCTAACCCGCAGGGGAACTACAGATACGCAGTATTTT.

Concerning this clonotype: One junction end does not reproduce the germline sequence, and a read error may be involved. V and J are TRBV7-6 and TRBJ1-2, with TRBD1 matching 8 bases. The CDR3 runs to 15 residues. CDR1 is SGHVS, CDR2 FNYEAQ, per germline. CDR3 nucleotide sequence: TGTGTCAGCAGCGACGGACAGGGAGGCAGCTATGGCTACACCTTC. Its translation: CVSSDGQGGSYGYTF.

This chain links TRBV7-9 with TRBJ2-3, with D perhaps matching TRBD2 (5 bases). Trimming took 4 bases from V and 0 from J, leaving 14 bases between them. The CDR3 runs to 16 residues. Germline lookup yields CDR1 SEHNR and CDR2 FQNEAQ (reference sequence). CDR3 loop: CASSSPSEGSTDTQYF. CDR3 in DNA: TGTGCCAGCAGCTCCCCTTCAGAGGGCAGCACAGATACGCAGTATTTT.

The chain employs TRBV6-5 and TRBJ1-3, with unresolved D. The V gene's germline CDR1 is MNHEY and CDR2 SVGAGI. Between the trimmed V and J ends, which lost 0 bases and 0 bases, there was a span of 9 bases. This CDR3 comprises 16 residues. This CDR3 is CASSYSSGSSGNTIYF. DNA for the CDR3: TGTGCCAGCAGTTACTCGAGCGGCAGCTCTGGAAACACCATATATTTT.

At least ten counts were recorded for this clonotype. As DNA, the CDR3 is TGTGCCAGCAGCCTAGACTCGCGCGAGCAGTACTTC. The encoded protein is CASSLDSREQYF. The chain employs TRBV7-9 and TRBJ2-7; D unresolved. Per the germline V gene, CDR1 is SEHNR and CDR2 is FQNEAQ (reference sequence). This CDR3 is 12 amino acids long. V was cut by 5 bases and J by 6 bases, with 11 bases left in between.

This clonotype was counted between two and nine times. This chain links TRBV4-1 with TRBJ2-1; no clear D gene. The CDR3 loop spans 16 amino acids. The germline V and J ends were trimmed by 4 bases and 0 bases, with 13 bases remaining between them. Germline CDR1 is MGHRA and CDR2 is YSYEKL. CDR3 in DNA: TGCGCCAGCAGCCTTACACCTATGAGCTCCTACAATGAGCAGTTCTTC. Encoded protein: CASSLTPMSSYNEQFF.

As to this clonotype: With a much larger clone just one base away, this may be a read error. This chain uses TRBV7-2 with TRBJ1-5; no definite D call. Germline V gives CDR1 SGHTA, CDR2 FQGNSA. This CDR3 has 14 residues. The CDR3 sequence is CAGSLMGTIEPQHF. Here the CDR3 DNA reads TGTGCCGGCAGCTTAATGGGTACTATCGAGCCCCAGCATTTT.

The sample holds many counts of this clonotype. The chain uses TRBV6-1 and TRBJ2-1; D not resolved. Trimming shortened V by 3 bases and J by 0 bases, and 9 bases separated the two germline ends. CDR3 size: 15 residues. Germline assignment: CDR1 MNHNS and CDR2 SASEGT. In DNA, the CDR3 is TGTGCCAGCAGTGACAGATCAAGCTCCTACAATGAGCAGTTCTTC. It codes for CASSDRSSSYNEQFF.

A few counts support this clonotype. The chain joins TRBV28 to TRBJ2-2; D perhaps matches TRBD1 (6 bases). The germline V gene encodes CDR1 MDHEN and CDR2 SYDVKM. The length of the CDR3 is 18 residues. The germline V and J ends were trimmed by 3 bases and 3 bases, with 20 bases remaining between them. The CDR3 loop is CASSFAPGPTGDTGELFF. The CDR3 coding sequence is TGTGCCAGCAGTTTTGCTCCGGGACCGACAGGCGACACCGGGGAGCTGTTTTTT.

The rearrangement joins TRBV7-2 to TRBJ2-5, with TRBD2 matching over 9 bases. This CDR3 is 16 amino acids long. The germline CDR1 and CDR2 sequences are SGHTA and FQGNSA. J gave up 5 bases and V 4 bases, and 11 bases lay outside the gene matches. This CDR3 is CASSSPLSLAGETQYF. The CDR3 coding sequence is TGTGCCAGCAGCTCCCCCCTGAGTCTAGCGGGGGAGACCCAGTACTTC.

This clonotype was recorded many times. This chain links TRBV7-6 with TRBJ2-1; tentatively, D is TRBD2 (5 bases). The germline CDR1 and CDR2 sequences are SGHVS and FNYEAQ. V was shortened by 4 bases and J by 0 bases, with 13 bases between the two germline ends. The CDR3 has 16 amino acids. The CDR3 sequence is CASSSRGSSSYNEQFF. The CDR3 nucleotides are TGTGCCAGCAGCTCCCGAGGGTCCAGCTCCTACAATGAGCAGTTCTTC.

The chain employs TRBV20-1 and TRBJ1-2; D may be TRBD1 (5 bases). Germline loops: CDR1 DFQATT, CDR2 SNEGSKA (reference sequence). V was pared by 3 bases and J by 5 bases, with 19 bases between. The CDR3 contains 15 residues. The CDR3 DNA sequence: TGCAGTGCTAGGACCGATTTGGGGCCGCGGTATGGCTACACCTTC. It is translated as CSARTDLGPRYGYTF.

This clonotype was seen a few times. The chain has TRBV7-9 and TRBJ2-1; TRBD1 or TRBD2 may be the D gene (5 bases each). V was trimmed by 0 bases and J by 9 bases, leaving 21 bases between them. Germline V gives CDR1 SEHNR, CDR2 FQNEAQ (reference sequence). This CDR3 has 17 amino acids. The CDR3 DNA reads TGTGCCAGCAGCTTAGCGCTAACTCTAGCAGGGATCGCTGAGCAGTTCTTC. Encoded protein: CASSLALTLAGIAEQFF. The whole variable domain, filled in from reference TRBV7-9 and TRBJ2-1, reads DTGVSQNPRHKITKRGQNVTFRCDPISEHNRLYWYRQTLGQGPEFLTYFQNEAQLEKSRLLSDRFSAERPKGSFSTLEIQRTEQGDSAMYLCASSLALTLAGIAEQFFGPGTRLTVL.

The genes are TRBV6-8 and TRBJ2-7; D possibly corresponds to TRBD1 (6 bases). V was pared by 2 bases and J by 7 bases, with 9 bases between. The CDR3 spans 12 residues. Germline CDR1 MNHGY, CDR2 SAAAGT. Here the CDR3 DNA reads TGTGCCAGCAGTTACCAAGGACAGGAGCAGTACTTC. This encodes CASSYQGQEQYF.

V usage is TRBV28 and J usage is TRBJ2-3, with D perhaps TRBD2 (6 bases). V lost 1 base to trimming and J lost 5 bases, with 16 bases between them. The germline V gene has CDR1 MDHEN and CDR2 SYDVKM. The length of the CDR3 is 16 residues. CDR3 DNA sequence: TGTGCCAGCAGTTTATCAGGAGGGGTGGAGGGAGATACGCAGTATTTT. The encoded protein is CASSLSGGVEGDTQYF.